This paragraph covers one TCR beta chain sequence. What it binds is not known. This may stem from a read error, because a much larger clone lies one nucleotide away. In germline, CDR1 is SGHTS, CDR2 YDEGEE. V lost 1 base, J lost 3 bases, and 5 bases lay in between. The CDR3 covers 12 residues. TCR beta CDR3 region amplification was performed from RNA transcripts. HTBI primers were used for first-round RT-PCR of the TCR CDR3. One entry per CDR3 protein results from TCRdb running MiXCR on the multiplex PCR reads. The table shows roughly 520,000 distinct CDR3 sequences, with around 24% occurring only once. Under 3 months was the duration of disease in ophthalmopathy patients, who also had a Clinical Activity Score of at least 3 and a NOSPECS grade of at least 4. The sample originates from a study of T cells in Graves' hyperthyroidism and ophthalmopathy. Whole-study results and caveats: Researchers found most expanded thyroid clonotypes above 0.001 in blood as well.

The chain combines TRBV5-8 with TRBJ2-7; unclear D gene. This TCR was recovered from a woman in her twenties or thirties with Graves' ophthalmopathy. The source material was blood. The DNA for the CDR3 is TGTGCCAGCAGCTTGTGGGACTACGAGCAGTACTTC. Residues: CASSLWDYEQYF.